This record covers a single TCR beta chain. This entry belongs to a study of OX40 agonist ivuxolimab in advanced cancers. The length of the CDR3 is 14 residues. Germline V CDR1 and CDR2: SGHTA, FQGTGA. With V trimmed by 2 bases and J by 8 bases, 4 bases remained unmatched. Sequencing used immunoSEQ multiplex PCR; TCRdb keeps in-frame clones, though not all of them. There are about 58,000 clones in the sample; 75% to 90% occur only once, and approximately 3.8% lies in the top ten. This receptor was obtained from an adult with an advanced solid tumor such as melanoma, head and neck, liver or kidney cancer. The chain has TRBV7-3 and TRBJ2-1, with TRBD2 matching 9 bases. The sample consisted of CD4+ or CD8+ T cells sorted from blood, taken in a trial of the OX40 agonist ivuxolimab. CDR3 nucleotide sequence: TGTGCCAGCAGCTTAGGGACTAGCTTCGATGAGCAGTTCTTC. It specifies CASSLGTSFDEQFF.